The rows below give T cell receptor beta chains drawn from one sample of a study of radiotherapy plus CTLA-4 blockade in lung cancer. Clones were read by immunoSEQ multiplex PCR, and TCRdb kept only the in-frame ones, dropping some. The sample shows some 52,000 clones, roughly 80% of them seen only once. Sequencing was performed on peripheral blood, taken from a patient treated with radiotherapy plus ipilimumab. The receptors were gathered from a human donor with non-small cell lung cancer who had a partial response to radiotherapy plus ipilimumab. The CDR3 runs from the conserved cysteine through the conserved F or W. D genes are given only for firm matches. Only some rows state a clone size, as once, few, many or a class for expanded clones.

size: few; V: TRBV10-3; length: 13; J: TRBJ1-2; D: TRBD1; CDR3: CAISLTGKYGYTF; DNA: TGTGCCATCAGCCTGACAGGGAAGTATGGCTACACCTTC
size: .; V: TRBV9; length: 14; J: TRBJ2-3; D: .; CDR3: CASSVRGIRDTQYF; DNA: TGTGCCAGCAGCGTTCGGGGGATACGCGATACGCAGTATTTT
size: .; V: TRBV5-4; length: 17; J: TRBJ2-3; D: TRBD1; CDR3: CASSSGRDRGGTDTQYF; DNA: TGTGCCAGCAGCTCCGGCCGGGACAGGGGGGGCACAGATACGCAGTATTTT
size: .; V: TRBV7-8; length: 15; J: TRBJ1-1; D: TRBD1; CDR3: CASSLRTGWNTEAFF; DNA: TGTGCCAGCAGCCTACGGACAGGGTGGAACACTGAAGCTTTCTTT
size: .; V: TRBV7-8; length: 15; J: TRBJ2-7; D: TRBD1; CDR3: CASSLVPGQGYEQYF; DNA: TGTGCCAGCAGCTTAGTCCCGGGACAGGGCTACGAGCAGTACTTC
size: few; V: TRBV23-1; length: 13; J: TRBJ2-1; D: .; CDR3: CASSQLVYNEQFF; DNA: TGCGCCAGCAGTCAACTCGTCTACAATGAGCAGTTCTTC
size: .; V: TRBV4-3; length: 15; J: TRBJ2-7; D: .; CDR3: CASSPKAGPASEQYF; DNA: TGCGCCAGCAGCCCCAAGGCAGGGCCCGCCTCCGAGCAGTACTTC
size: .; V: TRBV9; length: 16; J: TRBJ2-2; D: TRBD2; CDR3: CASSTTGTTNTGELFF; DNA: TGTGCCAGCAGCACCACCGGGACTACCAACACCGGGGAGCTGTTTTTT
size: .; V: TRBV10-3; length: 14; J: TRBJ1-2; D: TRBD1; CDR3: CAIRQGQGAEGYTF; DNA: TGTGCCATCAGACAAGGACAGGGGGCAGAAGGCTACACCTTC
size: few; V: TRBV5-4; length: 15; J: TRBJ1-1; D: .; CDR3: CASSLAWGGNTEAFF; DNA: TGTGCCAGCAGCTTGGCCTGGGGGGGGAACACTGAAGCTTTCTTT
size: .; V: TRBV7-8; length: 15; J: TRBJ2-5; D: TRBD1; CDR3: CASSLQGQGGETQYF; DNA: TGTGCCAGCAGCTTACAGGGACAGGGAGGGGAGACCCAGTACTTC
size: .; V: TRBV29-1; length: 12; J: TRBJ2-7; D: .; CDR3: CSVVSGEYEQYF; DNA: TGCAGCGTTGTTTCGGGTGAATACGAGCAGTACTTC
size: .; V: TRBV10-2; length: 13; J: TRBJ1-1; D: .; CDR3: CASIAGTDTEAFF; DNA: TGCGCCAGCATAGCGGGGACGGACACTGAAGCTTTCTTT
size: few; V: TRBV5-6; length: 12; J: TRBJ1-2; D: .; CDR3: CASSLPRSGYTF; DNA: TGTGCCAGCAGCTTGCCCAGATCTGGCTACACCTTC
size: .; V: TRBV6-1; length: 14; J: TRBJ2-2; D: TRBD1; CDR3: CASTEGTGGRELFF; DNA: TGTGCCAGCACCGAGGGGACAGGGGGGCGGGAGCTGTTTTTT
size: .; V: TRBV18; length: 15; J: TRBJ1-1; D: TRBD1; CDR3: CASSPAGSGGTEAFF; DNA: TGTGCCAGCTCACCAGCGGGGTCAGGGGGCACTGAAGCTTTCTTT
size: .; V: TRBV5-1; length: 14; J: TRBJ1-1; D: .; CDR3: CASSQGQTNTEAFF; DNA: TGCGCCAGCAGCCAAGGACAGACGAACACTGAAGCTTTCTTT
size: .; V: TRBV7-9; length: 15; J: TRBJ1-1; D: TRBD1; CDR3: CASSSPQGAGTEAFF; DNA: TGTGCCAGCAGCTCCCCACAGGGGGCCGGGACTGAAGCTTTCTTT
size: .; V: TRBV28; length: 14; J: TRBJ2-7; D: .; CDR3: CASTDRDSPWEQYF; DNA: TGTGCCAGCACCGATCGGGACTCCCCGTGGGAGCAGTACTTC
size: medium-sized; V: TRBV28; length: 13; J: TRBJ1-6; D: .; CDR3: CASSLASLSPLHF; DNA: TGTGCCAGCAGCCTAGCGAGTTTATCACCCCTCCACTTT
size: few; V: TRBV5-6; length: 15; J: TRBJ2-7; D: TRBD1; CDR3: CASSPGQGLLYEQYF; DNA: TGTGCCAGCAGCCCTGGACAGGGGCTCCTCTACGAGCAGTACTTC
size: .; V: TRBV18; length: 13; J: TRBJ2-7; D: .; CDR3: CASSPDSSYEQYF; DNA: TGTGCCAGCTCACCAGACAGCTCCTACGAGCAGTACTTC
size: .; V: TRBV7-8; length: 14; J: TRBJ1-5; D: .; CDR3: CASSRELSNQPQHF; DNA: TGTGCCAGCAGTCGTGAGTTAAGCAATCAGCCCCAGCATTTT
size: .; V: TRBV6-5; length: 15; J: TRBJ2-1; D: TRBD2; CDR3: CASSYGSGGYNEQFF; DNA: TGTGCCAGCAGTTACGGTAGCGGGGGGTACAATGAGCAGTTCTTC
size: .; V: TRBV6-5; length: 13; J: TRBJ2-5; D: .; CDR3: CASTDGGEETQYF; DNA: TGTGCCAGCACCGACGGAGGGGAAGAGACCCAGTACTTC
size: .; V: TRBV5-8; length: 16; J: TRBJ2-1; D: TRBD2; CDR3: CASSTPVAGGMVEQFF; DNA: TGTGCCAGCAGCACTCCCGTAGCGGGGGGGATGGTTGAGCAGTTCTTC
size: .; V: TRBV11-2; length: 18; J: TRBJ1-1; D: TRBD1; CDR3: CASRPSPQRQGARTEAFF; DNA: TGTGCCAGCAGACCTAGCCCCCAACGACAGGGGGCGAGGACTGAAGCTTTCTTT
size: .; V: TRBV11-2; length: 14; J: TRBJ1-2; D: TRBD1; CDR3: CASSPGQVAYGYTF; DNA: TGTGCCAGCAGCCCCGGACAGGTAGCCTATGGCTACACCTTC
size: .; V: TRBV2; length: 15; J: TRBJ1-6; D: .; CDR3: CASSEQDTGTSPLHF; DNA: TGTGCCAGCAGTGAACAGGACACAGGAACTTCACCCCTCCACTTT
size: .; V: TRBV7-9; length: 17; J: TRBJ2-3; D: TRBD1; CDR3: CASSLTQGDASTDTQYF; DNA: TGTGCCAGCAGCTTAACACAGGGGGACGCTAGCACAGATACGCAGTATTTT
size: .; V: TRBV28; length: 16; J: TRBJ2-1; D: TRBD2; CDR3: CASRAPGLAGTNEQFF; DNA: TGTGCCAGCAGGGCTCCGGGACTAGCGGGGACCAATGAGCAGTTCTTC
size: once; V: TRBV12-5; length: 14; J: TRBJ2-7; D: .; CDR3: CASGLVRGSYEQYF; DNA: TGTGCTAGTGGTTTGGTAAGGGGGTCCTACGAGCAGTACTTC
size: .; V: TRBV6-5; length: 13; J: TRBJ1-1; D: TRBD1; CDR3: CASSSMTGFEAFF; DNA: TGTGCCAGCAGTTCCATGACAGGGTTTGAAGCTTTCTTT
size: .; V: TRBV6-5; length: 11; J: TRBJ2-1; D: .; CDR3: CASSSGDEQFF; DNA: TGTGCCAGCAGCTCGGGGGATGAGCAGTTCTTC
size: once; V: TRBV9; length: 15; J: TRBJ2-2; D: TRBD1; CDR3: CASSPRTGQTGELFF; DNA: TGTGCCAGCAGCCCCCGGACAGGGCAAACCGGGGAGCTGTTTTTT
size: .; V: TRBV29-1; length: 14; J: TRBJ1-1; D: .; CDR3: CSVVGPPLHTEAFF; DNA: TGCAGCGTTGTCGGTCCCCCGTTACACACTGAAGCTTTCTTT
size: .; V: TRBV18; length: 20; J: TRBJ2-3; D: TRBD2; CDR3: CASSPPLGVVAGVSTDTQYF; DNA: TGTGCCAGCTCACCACCGTTGGGTGTGGTAGCGGGGGTGAGCACAGATACGCAGTATTTT
size: .; V: TRBV6-5; length: 16; J: TRBJ1-5; D: .; CDR3: CASSYQKPPSNQPQHF; DNA: TGTGCCAGCAGTTACCAGAAACCTCCGAGCAATCAGCCCCAGCATTTT
size: .; V: TRBV7-9; length: 12; J: TRBJ1-6; D: .; CDR3: CASSLRNSPLHF; DNA: TGTGCCAGCAGCCTCCGTAATTCACCCCTCCACTTT
size: .; V: TRBV14; length: 14; J: TRBJ2-5; D: TRBD1; CDR3: CASSPGTGVETQYF; DNA: TGTGCCAGCAGCCCCGGGACAGGGGTAGAGACCCAGTACTTC
size: .; V: TRBV6-5; length: 14; J: TRBJ1-2; D: .; CDR3: CASSQTGSNYGYTF; DNA: TGTGCCAGCAGTCAGACAGGTAGTAACTATGGCTACACCTTC
size: .; V: TRBV7-8; length: 15; J: TRBJ2-7; D: .; CDR3: CASSFRGEGSYEQYF; DNA: TGTGCCAGCAGCTTTAGGGGGGAGGGGTCCTACGAGCAGTACTTC
size: .; V: TRBV5-8; length: 14; J: TRBJ2-7; D: TRBD2; CDR3: CASSKWGGIYEQYF; DNA: TGTGCCAGCAGCAAGTGGGGGGGAATCTACGAGCAGTACTTC
size: .; V: TRBV6-6; length: 14; J: TRBJ1-2; D: TRBD1; CDR3: CASTYSGQGDGYTF; DNA: TGTGCCAGCACCTACTCGGGACAGGGGGATGGCTACACCTTC
size: .; V: TRBV28; length: 15; J: TRBJ2-7; D: .; CDR3: CASTPLLGALYEQYF; DNA: TGTGCCAGCACCCCCCTTTTAGGGGCCCTCTACGAGCAGTACTTC
size: .; V: TRBV6-5; length: 15; J: TRBJ2-7; D: TRBD2; CDR3: CASSPPAGGSYEQYF; DNA: TGTGCCAGCAGTCCTCCTGCGGGGGGGAGCTACGAGCAGTACTTC
size: .; V: TRBV11-1; length: 15; J: TRBJ2-7; D: TRBD1; CDR3: CASSLGGQGQYEQYF; DNA: TGTGCCAGCAGCTTAGGAGGACAGGGACAATACGAGCAGTACTTC
size: .; V: TRBV4-3; length: 15; J: TRBJ2-3; D: TRBD2; CDR3: CASSQEGLVADTQYF; DNA: TGCGCCAGCAGCCAAGAAGGACTAGTAGCGGATACGCAGTATTTT
size: .; V: TRBV28; length: 16; J: TRBJ1-5; D: TRBD1; CDR3: CASSRGQGQIAQPQHF; DNA: TGTGCCAGCAGCCGAGGACAGGGACAGATTGCTCAGCCCCAGCATTTT
size: .; V: TRBV7-2; length: 16; J: TRBJ2-7; D: TRBD1; CDR3: CASSLDSGTGGYEQYF; DNA: TGTGCCAGCAGCTTAGATTCCGGGACAGGGGGCTACGAGCAGTACTTC
size: .; V: TRBV4-1; length: 16; J: TRBJ2-2; D: TRBD1; CDR3: CASSQVWTGVTGELFF; DNA: TGCGCCAGCAGCCAAGTCTGGACAGGGGTCACCGGGGAGCTGTTTTTT
size: .; V: TRBV25-1; length: 18; J: TRBJ2-5; D: TRBD2; CDR3: CASSSGTSGLGLEETQYF; DNA: TGCGCCAGCAGTTCCGGGACTAGCGGGTTGGGGTTGGAAGAGACCCAGTACTTC
size: .; V: TRBV7-9; length: 12; J: TRBJ1-1; D: .; CDR3: CASSLSLSEAFF; DNA: TGTGCCAGCAGCTTGAGTCTCTCCGAAGCTTTCTTT
size: .; V: TRBV6-6; length: 14; J: TRBJ2-4; D: .; CDR3: CASSLELAKNIQYF; DNA: TGTGCCAGCAGTCTTGAGCTAGCCAAAAACATTCAGTACTTC